The entry below gives a single T cell receptor beta chain sequence along with its context. Its antigen remains unidentified. Adults with ileal or ileocolonic Crohn's disease and an indication for resection were eligible. The source of the sample is a study of T cell repertoires in ileal Crohn's disease. Study overall: Postoperative therapy was given to about half: 11 thiopurines, about 20 anti-TNF agents.

The method was immunoSEQ multiplex PCR; TCRdb's version includes in-frame clones alone and lacks a portion of them. The sample includes approximately 15,000 clones, about 80% of them seen just once. This CDR3 has 14 amino acids. Trimming took 6 bases from V and 7 from J, leaving 16 bases between them. Germline-derived CDR1 and CDR2 are MNHEY and SVGAGI. Study-wide points: Clonal expansions were more frequent in active smokers than non-smokers at surgery.

This TCR was recovered from an adult with Crohn's disease. The rearrangement uses TRBV6-5 and TRBJ2-1, with D perhaps matching TRBD2 (5 bases). The sequencing input was ileal tissue. In nucleotides, the CDR3 is TGTGCCAGCAGCTCCTATGGAAGGGAGAATGAGCAGTTCTTC. Translation: CASSSYGRENEQFF.